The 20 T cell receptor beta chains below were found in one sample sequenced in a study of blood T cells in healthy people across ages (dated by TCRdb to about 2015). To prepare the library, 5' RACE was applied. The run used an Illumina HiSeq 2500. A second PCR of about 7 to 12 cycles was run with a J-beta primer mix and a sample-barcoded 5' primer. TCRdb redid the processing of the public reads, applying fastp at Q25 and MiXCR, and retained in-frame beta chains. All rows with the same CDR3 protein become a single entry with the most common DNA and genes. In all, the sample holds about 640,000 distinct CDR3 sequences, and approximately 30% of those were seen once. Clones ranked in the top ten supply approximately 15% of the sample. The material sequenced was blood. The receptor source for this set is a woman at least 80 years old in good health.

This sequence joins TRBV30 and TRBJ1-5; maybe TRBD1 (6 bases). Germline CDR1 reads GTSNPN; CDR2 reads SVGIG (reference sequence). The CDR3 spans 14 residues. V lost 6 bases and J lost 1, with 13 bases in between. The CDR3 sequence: CACRQQGSNQPQHF. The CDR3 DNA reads TGTGCCTGTAGACAACAGGGAAGCAATCAGCCCCAGCATTTT. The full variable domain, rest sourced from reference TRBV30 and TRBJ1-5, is SQTIHQWPATLVQPVGSPLSLECTVEGTSNPNLYWYRQAAGRGLQLLFYSVGIGQISSEVPQNLSASRPQDRQFILSSKKLLLSDSGFYLCACRQQGSNQPQHFGDGTRLSIL.

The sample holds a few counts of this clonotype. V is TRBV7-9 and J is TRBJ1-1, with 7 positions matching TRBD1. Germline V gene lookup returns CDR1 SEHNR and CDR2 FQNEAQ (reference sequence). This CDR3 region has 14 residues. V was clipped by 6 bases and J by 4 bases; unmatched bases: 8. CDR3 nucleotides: TGTGCCAGCAGGTATACAGGGGAGAGCACTGAAGCTTTCTTT. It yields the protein CASRYTGESTEAFF. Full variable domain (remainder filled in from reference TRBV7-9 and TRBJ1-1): DTGVSQNPRHKITKRGQNVTFRCDPISEHNRLYWYRQTLGQGPEFLTYFQNEAQLEKSRLLSDRFSAERPKGSFSTLEIQRTEQGDSAMYLCASRYTGESTEAFFGQGTRLTVV.

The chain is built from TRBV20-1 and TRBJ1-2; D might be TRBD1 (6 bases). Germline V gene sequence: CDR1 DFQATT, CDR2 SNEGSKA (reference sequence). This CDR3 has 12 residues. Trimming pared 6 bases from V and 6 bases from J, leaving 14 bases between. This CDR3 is CSAPRGGNGYTF. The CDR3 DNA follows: TGCAGTGCCCCCAGAGGGGGAAATGGCTACACCTTC.

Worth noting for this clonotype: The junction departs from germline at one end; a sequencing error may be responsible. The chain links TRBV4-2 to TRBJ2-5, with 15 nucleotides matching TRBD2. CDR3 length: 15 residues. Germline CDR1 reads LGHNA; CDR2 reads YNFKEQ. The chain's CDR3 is CTSSPRTSGGVEQYF. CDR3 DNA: TGTACCAGCAGCCCTCGGACTAGCGGGGGGGTTGAGCAGTACTTC.

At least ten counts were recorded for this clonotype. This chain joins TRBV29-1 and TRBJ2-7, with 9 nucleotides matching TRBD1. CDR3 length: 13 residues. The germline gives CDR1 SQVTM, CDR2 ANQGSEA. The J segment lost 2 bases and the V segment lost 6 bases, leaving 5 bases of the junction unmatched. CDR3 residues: CSVGTGFTYEQYF. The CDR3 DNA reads TGCAGCGTCGGGACAGGGTTCACCTACGAGCAGTACTTC.

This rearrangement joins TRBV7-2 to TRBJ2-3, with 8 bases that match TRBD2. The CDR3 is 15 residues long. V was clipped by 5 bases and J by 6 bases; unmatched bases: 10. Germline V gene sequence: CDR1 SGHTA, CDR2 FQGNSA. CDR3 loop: CASSLGAGGGDTQYF. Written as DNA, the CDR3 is TGTGCCAGCAGCCTGGGGGCGGGGGGCGGGGATACGCAGTATTTT.

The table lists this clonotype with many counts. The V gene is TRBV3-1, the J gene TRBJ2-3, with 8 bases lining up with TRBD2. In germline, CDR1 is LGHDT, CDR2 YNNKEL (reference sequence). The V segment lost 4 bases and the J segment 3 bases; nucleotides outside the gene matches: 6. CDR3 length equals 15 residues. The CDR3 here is CASSRTSPRTDTQYF. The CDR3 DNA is TGTGCCAGCAGCCGGACTAGCCCAAGGACAGATACGCAGTATTTT.

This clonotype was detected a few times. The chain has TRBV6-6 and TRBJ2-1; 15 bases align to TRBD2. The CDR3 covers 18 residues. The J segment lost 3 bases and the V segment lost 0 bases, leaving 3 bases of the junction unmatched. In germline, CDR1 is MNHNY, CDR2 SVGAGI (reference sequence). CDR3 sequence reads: CASSYSGLAGGLYNEQFF. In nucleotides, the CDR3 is TGTGCCAGCAGTTACTCGGGACTAGCGGGGGGTCTCTACAATGAGCAGTTCTTC.

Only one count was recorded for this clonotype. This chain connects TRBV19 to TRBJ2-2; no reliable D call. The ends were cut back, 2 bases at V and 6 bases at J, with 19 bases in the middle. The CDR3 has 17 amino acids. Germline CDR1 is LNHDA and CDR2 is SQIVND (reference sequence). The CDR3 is CASSILGGTLSAGELFF. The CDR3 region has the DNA TGTGCCAGTAGTATATTGGGTGGCACATTGAGCGCCGGGGAGCTGTTTTTT.

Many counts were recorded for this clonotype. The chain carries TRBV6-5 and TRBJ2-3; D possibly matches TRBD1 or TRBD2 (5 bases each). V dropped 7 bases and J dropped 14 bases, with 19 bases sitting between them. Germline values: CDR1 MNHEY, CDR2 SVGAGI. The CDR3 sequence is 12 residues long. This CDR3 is CASTINGARLYF. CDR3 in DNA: TGTGCCAGCACTATCAACGGGGCCCGGCTGTATTTT.

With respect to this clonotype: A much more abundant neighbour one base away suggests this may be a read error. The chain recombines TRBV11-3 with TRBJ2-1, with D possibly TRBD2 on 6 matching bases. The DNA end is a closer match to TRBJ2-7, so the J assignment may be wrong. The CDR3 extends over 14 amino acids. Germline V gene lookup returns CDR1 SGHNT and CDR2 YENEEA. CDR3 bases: TGTGCCAGCGGTACCAGCGGGCCATACAATGAGCAGTACTTC. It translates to CASGTSGPYNEQYF.

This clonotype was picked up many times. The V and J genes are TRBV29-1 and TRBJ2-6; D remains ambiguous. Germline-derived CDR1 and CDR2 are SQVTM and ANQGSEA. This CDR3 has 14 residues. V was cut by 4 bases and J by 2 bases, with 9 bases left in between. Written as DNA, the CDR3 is TGCAGCGTTGTAGCAGGTGCTGGGGCCAACGTCCTGACTTTC. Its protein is CSVVAGAGANVLTF. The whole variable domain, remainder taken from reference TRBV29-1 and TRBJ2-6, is SAVISQKPSRDICQRGTSLTIQCQVDSQVTMMFWYRQQPGQSLTLIATANQGSEATYESGFVIDKFPISRPNLTFSTLTVSNMSPEDSSIYLCSVVAGAGANVLTFGAGSRLTVL.

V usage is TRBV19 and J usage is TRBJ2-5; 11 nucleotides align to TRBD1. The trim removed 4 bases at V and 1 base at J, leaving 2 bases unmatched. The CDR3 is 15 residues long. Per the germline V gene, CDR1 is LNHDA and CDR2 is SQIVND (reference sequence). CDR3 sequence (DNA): TGTGCCAGTAGTAAGGGGACAGGGGGCCAAGAGACCCAGTACTTC. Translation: CASSKGTGGQETQYF.

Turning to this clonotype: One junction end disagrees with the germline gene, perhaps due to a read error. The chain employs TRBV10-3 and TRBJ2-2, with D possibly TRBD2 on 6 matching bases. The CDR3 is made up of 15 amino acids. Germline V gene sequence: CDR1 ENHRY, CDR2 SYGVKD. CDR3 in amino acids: CAISRTGESTGERFF. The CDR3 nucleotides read TGTGCCATCTCTCGGACGGGGGAGTCCACCGGGGAGCGGTTTTTT.

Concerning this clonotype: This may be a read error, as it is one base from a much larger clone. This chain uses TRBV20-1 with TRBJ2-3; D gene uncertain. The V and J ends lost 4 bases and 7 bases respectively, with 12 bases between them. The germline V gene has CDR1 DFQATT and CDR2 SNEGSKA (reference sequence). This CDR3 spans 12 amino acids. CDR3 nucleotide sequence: TGCAGTGCTAAAAGGGTGGTCAATACGCAGTATTTT. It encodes CSAKRVVNTQYF.

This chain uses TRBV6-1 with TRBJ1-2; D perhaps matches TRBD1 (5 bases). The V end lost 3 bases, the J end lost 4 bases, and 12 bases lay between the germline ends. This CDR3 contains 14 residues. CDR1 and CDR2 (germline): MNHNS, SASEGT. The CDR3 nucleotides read TGTGCCAGCAGTGATTGGGGGTTGGGCTATGGCTACACCTTC. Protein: CASSDWGLGYGYTF.

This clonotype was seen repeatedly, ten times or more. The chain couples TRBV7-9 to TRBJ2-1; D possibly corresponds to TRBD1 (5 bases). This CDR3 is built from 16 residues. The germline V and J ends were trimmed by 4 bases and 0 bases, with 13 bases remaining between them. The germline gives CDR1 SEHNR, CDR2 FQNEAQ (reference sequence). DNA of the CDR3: TGTGCCAGCAGCTCATCCCAGGGCAGCTCCTACAATGAGCAGTTCTTC. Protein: CASSSSQGSSYNEQFF.

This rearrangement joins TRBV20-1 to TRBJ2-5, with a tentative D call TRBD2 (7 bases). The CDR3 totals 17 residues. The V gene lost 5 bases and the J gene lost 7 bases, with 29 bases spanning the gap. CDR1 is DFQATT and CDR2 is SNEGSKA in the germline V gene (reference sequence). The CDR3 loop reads CSASGAGGGSPSLTQYF. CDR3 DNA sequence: TGCAGTGCTTCGGGGGCTGGCGGGGGATCGCCCTCCTTGACCCAGTACTTC.

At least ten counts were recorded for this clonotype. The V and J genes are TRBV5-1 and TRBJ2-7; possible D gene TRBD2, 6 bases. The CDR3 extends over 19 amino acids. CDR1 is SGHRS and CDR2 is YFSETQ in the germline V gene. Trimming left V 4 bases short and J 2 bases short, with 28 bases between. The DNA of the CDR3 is TGCGCCAGCAGCCTCAGAAGGACCGCTGACACCGGGAGCCCCTACGAGCAGTACTTC. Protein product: CASSLRRTADTGSPYEQYF.

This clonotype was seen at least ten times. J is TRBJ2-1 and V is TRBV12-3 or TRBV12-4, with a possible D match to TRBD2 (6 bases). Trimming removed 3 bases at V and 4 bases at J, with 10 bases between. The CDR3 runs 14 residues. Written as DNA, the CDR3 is TGTGCCAGCAGTTTGGAGGGCAGGTACAATGAGCAGTTCTTC. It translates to CASSLEGRYNEQFF.